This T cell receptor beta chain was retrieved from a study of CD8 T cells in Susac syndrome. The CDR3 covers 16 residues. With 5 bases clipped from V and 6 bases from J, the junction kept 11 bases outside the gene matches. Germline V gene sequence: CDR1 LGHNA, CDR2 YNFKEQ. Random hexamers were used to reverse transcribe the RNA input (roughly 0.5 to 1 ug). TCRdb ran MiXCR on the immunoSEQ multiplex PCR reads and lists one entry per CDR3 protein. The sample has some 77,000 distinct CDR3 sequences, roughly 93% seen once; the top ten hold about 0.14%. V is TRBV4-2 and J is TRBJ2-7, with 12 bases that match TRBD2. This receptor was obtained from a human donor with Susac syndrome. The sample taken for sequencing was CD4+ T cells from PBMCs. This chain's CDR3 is CASSSCLAGGPGEQYF. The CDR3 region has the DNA TGTGCCAGCAGCTCTTGTCTAGCGGGGGGGCCGGGCGAGCAGTACTTC.